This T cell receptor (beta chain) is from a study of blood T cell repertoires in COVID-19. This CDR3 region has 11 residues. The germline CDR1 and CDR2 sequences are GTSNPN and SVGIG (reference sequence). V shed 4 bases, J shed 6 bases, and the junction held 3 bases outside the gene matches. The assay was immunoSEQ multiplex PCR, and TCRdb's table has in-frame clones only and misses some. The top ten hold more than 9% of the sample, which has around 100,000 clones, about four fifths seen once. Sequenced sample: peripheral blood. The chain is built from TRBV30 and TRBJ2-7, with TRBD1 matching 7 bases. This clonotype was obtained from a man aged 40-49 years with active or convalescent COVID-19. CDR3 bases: TGTGCCTGGACTAGGGGGCTCGAGCAGTACTTC. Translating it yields CAWTRGLEQYF.